The text below deals with one T cell receptor beta chain. The antigen remains unidentified. The record originates from a study of T cell responses to AZD1222 COVID-19 vaccine. As for the study in general: Some second doses came at about 4 weeks and others at about 12 weeks; these were pooled.

The CDR3 length is 18 residues. V shed 5 bases and J 3 bases; nucleotides not matched to a gene: 12. CDR1 and CDR2 from the germline V gene are SGHNT and YENEEA. Study results and caveats: Close to half of spike-specific TCRs reportedly recognize unmutated variant regions. The CD4 TCRs associated with vaccination extended across spike and predominated at 160-218 and 743-854. Donors, mostly white British, included more females; clonal diversity was possibly underestimated.

This table comes from immunoSEQ multiplex PCR, and its TCRdb copy is limited to in-frame clones, with some not included. The sample contains roughly 100,000 clones, 85% to 95% of which appear only once. The source was peripheral blood, collected on day 0 of AZD1222 vaccination. This receptor was identified in an adult in good health. The rearrangement links TRBV11-3 to TRBJ2-1; 11 bases line up with TRBD2. CDR3 in DNA: TGTGCCAGCAGCACTCCTTGGGCTAGCGGGGGGCACTACAATGAGCAGTTCTTC. Translating gives CASSTPWASGGHYNEQFF.